This passage covers 4 T cell receptor beta chains from one sample sequenced in a study of cytomegalovirus exposure and HLA in healthy donors. The PCR made use of 60 Vbeta and 13 Jbeta primers. Clones were sequenced by immunoSEQ multiplex PCR, and TCRdb holds only the in-frame ones, with some missing. The sample holds about 67,000 clones; over 75% are singletons and the top ten take about 4.5%. Material for sequencing was PBMCs. The receptor source for this set is a woman in her thirties in good health and CMV-seronegative.

This clone appeared a few times. The CDR3 nucleotides read TGTGCCAGCAGTTTGGGACAGGGGAACTATGGCTACACCTTC. Amino acids: CASSLGQGNYGYTF. The chain recombines TRBV28 with TRBJ1-2; 10 bases agree with TRBD1. From germline, CDR1 is MDHEN and CDR2 SYDVKM. This CDR3 spans 14 amino acids. V dropped 3 bases and J dropped 2; count of bases not matched to a gene: 0.

V is TRBV2 and J is TRBJ2-7; a possible D gene is TRBD1 (6 bases). The CDR3 sequence is 14 residues long. The V end lost 3 bases, the J end lost 2 bases, and 11 bases lay between the germline ends. In germline, CDR1 is SNHLY, CDR2 FYNNEI. CDR3 loop: CASSDRDTPYEQYF. The CDR3 DNA reads TGTGCCAGCAGTGACCGGGACACCCCCTACGAGCAGTACTTC.

The rearrangement joins TRBV29-1 to TRBJ2-7; 8 nucleotides agree with TRBD1. In germline, CDR1 is SQVTM, CDR2 ANQGSEA. This CDR3 is 14 amino acids long. The trim removed 0 bases at V and 6 bases at J, leaving 7 bases unmatched. The CDR3 DNA reads TGCAGCGTTGAAGATATGACAGGGGAGTCCGAGCAGTACTTC. Translating gives CSVEDMTGESEQYF.

This chain joins TRBV10-2 and TRBJ1-5, with D possibly matching TRBD1 (6 bases). V lost 5 bases and J 5 bases, leaving 16 bases between the germline ends. Germline CDR1 WSHSY, CDR2 SAAADI. The CDR3 sequence is 15 residues long. CDR3 loop: CASSTTGGRDQPQHF. DNA for the CDR3: TGCGCCAGCAGTACCACGGGGGGCAGGGATCAGCCCCAGCATTTT.